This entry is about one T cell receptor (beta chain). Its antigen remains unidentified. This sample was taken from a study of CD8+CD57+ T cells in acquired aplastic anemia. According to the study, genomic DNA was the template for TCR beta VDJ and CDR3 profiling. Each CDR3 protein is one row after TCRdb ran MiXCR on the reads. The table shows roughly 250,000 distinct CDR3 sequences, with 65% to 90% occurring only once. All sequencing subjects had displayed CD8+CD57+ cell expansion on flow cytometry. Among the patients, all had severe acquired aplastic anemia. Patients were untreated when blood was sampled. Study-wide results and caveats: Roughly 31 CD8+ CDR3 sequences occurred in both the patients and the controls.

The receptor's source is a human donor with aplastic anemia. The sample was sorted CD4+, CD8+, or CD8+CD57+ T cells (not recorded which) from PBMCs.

This CDR3 is CASSFLGGVYNEQFF. The CDR3 nucleotides read TGCGCCAGCAGCTTCTTGGGGGGGGTGTACAATGAGCAGTTCTTC. J is TRBJ2-1 and V is TRBV5-1; TRBD2 matches at 7 bases. Per germline, CDR1 SGHRS and CDR2 YFSETQ. V was clipped by 2 bases and J by 4 bases; unmatched bases: 6. The CDR3 contains 15 residues.